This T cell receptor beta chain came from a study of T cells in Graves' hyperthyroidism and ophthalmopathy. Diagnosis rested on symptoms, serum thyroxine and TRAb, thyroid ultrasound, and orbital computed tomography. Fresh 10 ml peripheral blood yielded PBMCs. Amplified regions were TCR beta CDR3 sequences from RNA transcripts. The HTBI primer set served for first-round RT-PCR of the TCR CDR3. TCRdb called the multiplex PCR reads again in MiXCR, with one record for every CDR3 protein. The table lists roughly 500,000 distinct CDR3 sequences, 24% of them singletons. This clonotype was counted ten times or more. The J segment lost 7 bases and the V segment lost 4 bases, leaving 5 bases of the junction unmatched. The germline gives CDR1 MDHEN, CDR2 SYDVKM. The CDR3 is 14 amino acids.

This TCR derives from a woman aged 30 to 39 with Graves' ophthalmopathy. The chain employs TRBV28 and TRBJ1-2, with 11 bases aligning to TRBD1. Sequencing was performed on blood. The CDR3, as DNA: TGTGCCAGCAGTTCCGGGACAGGGGGAATTGGCTACACCTTC. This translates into CASSSGTGGIGYTF.